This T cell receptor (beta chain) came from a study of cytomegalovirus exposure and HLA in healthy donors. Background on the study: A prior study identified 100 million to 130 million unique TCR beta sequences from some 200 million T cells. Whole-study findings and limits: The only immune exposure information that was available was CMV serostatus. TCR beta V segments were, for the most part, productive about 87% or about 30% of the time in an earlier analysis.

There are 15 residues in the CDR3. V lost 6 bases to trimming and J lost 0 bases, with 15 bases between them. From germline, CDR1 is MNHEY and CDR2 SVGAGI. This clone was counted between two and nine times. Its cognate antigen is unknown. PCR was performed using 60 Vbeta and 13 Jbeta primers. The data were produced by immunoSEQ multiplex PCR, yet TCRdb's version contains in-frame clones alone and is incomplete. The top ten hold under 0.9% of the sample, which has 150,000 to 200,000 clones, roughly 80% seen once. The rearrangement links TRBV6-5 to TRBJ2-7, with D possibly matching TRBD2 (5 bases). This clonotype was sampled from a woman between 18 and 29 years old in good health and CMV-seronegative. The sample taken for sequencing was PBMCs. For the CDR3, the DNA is TGTGCCAGCAGCCTAGCCCCCTACCTCTCCTACGAGCAGTACTTC. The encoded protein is CASSLAPYLSYEQYF.